The rows below give T cell receptor beta chains drawn from one sample of a study of Ad26.COV2.S vaccination and SARS-CoV-2 variants. Data came from immunoSEQ multiplex PCR; TCRdb stores just in-frame clones and leaves some out. The sample lists hundreds of thousands of clones; around 89% were seen once. The sequenced sample was peripheral blood, obtained in a trial of Ad26.COV2.S vaccine versus placebo. These receptors originate from a person between 18 and 65 years old who received the Ad26.COV2.S COVID-19 vaccine or a placebo. CDR3s include the opening cysteine and the closing phenylalanine or tryptophan. Fields, in order: D gene, J gene, V gene, clone size, CDR3 protein, CDR3 DNA. A D gene is named only where the DNA matches it firmly. Some rows have no size entry. The others give once, few or many, or a class for an expanded clone.

D gene: NA; J gene: TRBJ2-5; V gene: TRBV24-1; clone size: NA; CDR3 protein: CATLGGPQETQYF; CDR3 DNA: TGTGCCACTCTGGGGGGCCCGCAAGAGACCCAGTACTTC
D gene: NA; J gene: TRBJ2-5; V gene: TRBV29-1; clone size: NA; CDR3 protein: CSVELRGAETQYF; CDR3 DNA: TGCAGCGTTGAATTGCGGGGTGCAGAGACCCAGTACTTC
D gene: NA; J gene: TRBJ1-5; V gene: TRBV15; clone size: few; CDR3 protein: CATSREKGVNQPQHF; CDR3 DNA: TGTGCCACCAGCAGAGAGAAGGGGGTAAATCAGCCCCAGCATTTT
D gene: TRBD1; J gene: TRBJ2-7; V gene: TRBV5-1; clone size: NA; CDR3 protein: CASSLAGTVVAYEQYF; CDR3 DNA: TGCGCCAGCAGCTTGGCAGGGACAGTTGTAGCCTACGAGCAGTACTTC
D gene: NA; J gene: TRBJ1-3; V gene: TRBV10-3; clone size: NA; CDR3 protein: CAISTEFSGNTIYF; CDR3 DNA: TGTGCCATCTCCACAGAGTTCTCTGGAAACACCATATATTTT
D gene: NA; J gene: TRBJ2-7; V gene: TRBV11-2; clone size: NA; CDR3 protein: CASSLAEYSYEQYF; CDR3 DNA: TGTGCCAGCAGCTTAGCAGAGTACTCCTACGAGCAGTACTTC
D gene: TRBD1; J gene: TRBJ1-1; V gene: TRBV6-6; clone size: NA; CDR3 protein: CATEGASAEAFF; CDR3 DNA: TGTGCCACCGAGGGGGCGAGCGCTGAAGCTTTCTTT
D gene: TRBD2; J gene: TRBJ2-3; V gene: TRBV12-3/TRBV12-4; clone size: NA; CDR3 protein: CASSSHQGGTQYF; CDR3 DNA: TGTGCCAGCAGTTCCCACCAGGGAGGGACGCAGTATTTT
D gene: TRBD1; J gene: TRBJ1-1; V gene: TRBV27; clone size: NA; CDR3 protein: CASRSGTGVQNTEAFF; CDR3 DNA: TGTGCCAGCAGATCCGGGACAGGGGTTCAGAACACTGAAGCTTTCTTT
D gene: TRBD1; J gene: TRBJ2-3; V gene: TRBV2; clone size: NA; CDR3 protein: CASTRGSTDTQYF; CDR3 DNA: TGTGCCAGCACCAGGGGGAGCACAGATACGCAGTATTTT
D gene: NA; J gene: TRBJ2-1; V gene: TRBV21-1; clone size: NA; CDR3 protein: CASSKVGKPPGEPRYEQFF; CDR3 DNA: TGTGCCAGCAGCAAAGTGGGGAAACCCCCTGGGGAGCCTAGGTATGAGCAGTTCTTC
D gene: TRBD1; J gene: TRBJ1-5; V gene: TRBV6-2/TRBV6-3; clone size: NA; CDR3 protein: CASSYPRQGATIPSNQPQHF; CDR3 DNA: TGTGCCAGCAGTTACCCTAGACAGGGGGCCACTATCCCCTCCAATCAGCCCCAGCATTTT
D gene: NA; J gene: TRBJ2-6; V gene: TRBV7-3; clone size: once; CDR3 protein: CASSGAGANVLTF; CDR3 DNA: TGTGCCAGCTCGGGGGCCGGGGCCAACGTCCTGACTTTC
D gene: TRBD1; J gene: TRBJ1-5; V gene: TRBV18; clone size: NA; CDR3 protein: CASSPAGQGSNQPQHF; CDR3 DNA: TGTGCCAGCTCACCTGCGGGACAGGGAAGCAATCAGCCCCAGCATTTT
D gene: NA; J gene: TRBJ2-2; V gene: TRBV5-4; clone size: NA; CDR3 protein: CASSLNTGELFF; CDR3 DNA: TGTGCCAGCAGCCTAAACACCGGGGAGCTGTTTTTT
D gene: NA; J gene: TRBJ2-7; V gene: TRBV6-5; clone size: NA; CDR3 protein: CASSYSATSYEQYF; CDR3 DNA: TGTGCCAGCAGTTACTCGGCCACCTCCTACGAGCAGTACTTC
D gene: NA; J gene: TRBJ1-5; V gene: TRBV21-1; clone size: few; CDR3 protein: CASSKRRGFDQPQHF; CDR3 DNA: TGTGCCAGCAGCAAAAGAAGGGGCTTCGATCAGCCCCAGCATTTT
D gene: NA; J gene: TRBJ1-1; V gene: TRBV29-1; clone size: few; CDR3 protein: CSARGYTEAFF; CDR3 DNA: TGCAGCGCCCGGGGCTACACTGAAGCTTTCTTT
D gene: NA; J gene: TRBJ1-3; V gene: TRBV18; clone size: NA; CDR3 protein: CASSYGPGNTIYF; CDR3 DNA: TGTGCCAGCTCTTACGGTCCTGGAAACACCATATATTTT
D gene: NA; J gene: TRBJ2-3; V gene: TRBV5-1; clone size: NA; CDR3 protein: CASSSGGPADTQYF; CDR3 DNA: TGCGCCAGCAGCTCTGGGGGTCCCGCAGATACGCAGTATTTT
D gene: NA; J gene: TRBJ2-3; V gene: TRBV12-3/TRBV12-4; clone size: NA; CDR3 protein: CASRVSSTDTQYF; CDR3 DNA: TGTGCCAGCAGGGTCTCAAGCACAGATACGCAGTATTTT
D gene: NA; J gene: TRBJ2-1; V gene: TRBV11-3; clone size: NA; CDR3 protein: CASSYAADEQFF; CDR3 DNA: TGTGCCAGCAGCTATGCCGCAGATGAGCAGTTCTTC
D gene: NA; J gene: TRBJ2-2; V gene: TRBV7-9; clone size: NA; CDR3 protein: CASSLGGRVLLTGELFF; CDR3 DNA: TGTGCCAGCAGCTTAGGGGGCCGGGTGTTGCTCACCGGGGAGCTGTTTTTT
D gene: TRBD1; J gene: TRBJ1-1; V gene: TRBV10-3; clone size: NA; CDR3 protein: CAIRDRVVSEAFF; CDR3 DNA: TGTGCCATCAGGGACAGGGTAGTCTCTGAAGCTTTCTTT